The rows below give T cell receptor beta chains drawn from one sample of a study of OX40 agonist ivuxolimab in advanced cancers. Clones were read by immunoSEQ multiplex PCR, and TCRdb kept only the in-frame ones, dropping some. The profile shows tens of thousands of clones, 75% to 85% of them singletons. Material: CD4+ or CD8+ T cells sorted from blood, obtained in a trial of the OX40 agonist ivuxolimab. All receptors come from an adult with an advanced solid tumor such as melanoma, head and neck, liver or kidney cancer. Each CDR3 is given with its conserved first and last residue. Fields, in order: J gene, clone size, V gene, D gene, CDR3 length, CDR3 protein, CDR3 DNA. D genes are given only for firm matches. A row's size may be missing; if present it is once, few, many or a size class.

TRBJ2-3 | - | TRBV9 | TRBD1 | 16 | CASSKGTGARTDTQYF | TGTGCCAGCAGCAAAGGGACAGGGGCCCGCACAGATACGCAGTATTTT
TRBJ2-1 | - | TRBV10-2 | - | 16 | CASSEGGGTAYNEQFF | TGCGCCAGCAGTGAGGGAGGGGGGACAGCCTACAATGAGCAGTTCTTC
TRBJ2-7 | - | TRBV7-8 | - | 11 | CASSLLYEQYF | TGTGCCAGCAGCCTACTCTACGAGCAGTACTTC
TRBJ2-7 | - | TRBV6-1 | TRBD1 | 18 | CASSDPEGTGTGNYEQYF | TGTGCCAGCAGTGACCCGGAGGGAACCGGGACAGGGAACTACGAGCAGTACTTC
TRBJ1-1 | - | TRBV9 | - | 15 | CASSVAWGGFTEAFF | TGTGCCAGCAGCGTAGCCTGGGGGGGGTTCACTGAAGCTTTCTTT
TRBJ1-1 | - | TRBV4-2 | - | 14 | CASSQDRGNTEAFF | TGTGCCAGCAGCCAAGACAGGGGAAACACTGAAGCTTTCTTT
TRBJ2-3 | - | TRBV11-2 | - | 13 | CASSVPSTDTQYF | TGTGCCAGCAGCGTTCCTAGCACAGATACGCAGTATTTT
TRBJ2-5 | - | TRBV7-2 | - | 13 | CASSLGPQETQYF | TGTGCCAGCAGCTTAGGCCCCCAAGAGACCCAGTACTTC
TRBJ2-1 | - | TRBV18 | TRBD2 | 17 | CASSPSTGTSGANEQFF | TGTGCCAGCTCACCATCTACCGGGACTAGCGGAGCCAATGAGCAGTTCTTC
TRBJ1-5 | few | TRBV10-3 | - | 15 | CAISGVGDRNQPQHF | TGTGCCATCAGTGGAGTGGGGGATCGGAATCAGCCCCAGCATTTT
TRBJ2-7 | - | TRBV6-5 | - | 14 | CASSYSTDAYEQYF | TGTGCCAGCAGTTACTCTACCGACGCCTACGAGCAGTACTTC
TRBJ2-6 | - | TRBV5-1 | - | 13 | CASRVGGANVLTF | TGCGCCAGCCGCGTAGGAGGGGCCAACGTCCTGACTTTC
TRBJ2-5 | few | TRBV11-3 | - | 16 | CASSLGAEDLQETQYF | TGTGCCAGCAGCTTAGGAGCGGAAGACTTACAAGAGACCCAGTACTTC
TRBJ1-5 | - | TRBV7-6 | - | 16 | CASSSSGGRVQVPQHF | TGTGCCAGCAGCTCCAGTGGGGGTCGAGTGCAGGTGCCCCAGCATTTT
TRBJ1-1 | - | TRBV10-2 | TRBD1 | 15 | CASMDRGGGNTEAFF | TGCGCCAGCATGGACAGGGGTGGAGGGAACACTGAAGCTTTCTTT
TRBJ1-1 | once | TRBV6-5 | - | 14 | CASSKTASNTEAFF | TGTGCCAGCAGTAAGACAGCTTCGAACACTGAAGCTTTCTTT
TRBJ1-2 | many | TRBV6-1 | - | 15 | CASSEPLLENYGYTF | TGTGCCAGCAGTGAACCCCTGCTCGAGAACTATGGCTACACCTTC
TRBJ1-2 | - | TRBV5-4 | - | 13 | CASSSPGPYGYTF | TGTGCCAGCAGCTCCCCGGGGCCCTATGGCTACACCTTC
TRBJ1-2 | - | TRBV15 | - | 15 | CATSRGETGLGGYTF | TGTGCCACCAGCAGAGGCGAAACAGGGCTCGGGGGCTACACCTTC
TRBJ1-2 | - | TRBV10-3 | TRBD1 | 12 | CAISSGQGRYTF | TGTGCCATCAGTTCAGGACAGGGCCGCTACACCTTC
TRBJ2-1 | - | TRBV14 | - | 14 | CASSQTDWGDEQFF | TGTGCCAGCAGCCAGACAGATTGGGGGGATGAGCAGTTCTTC
TRBJ1-1 | - | TRBV5-1 | - | 13 | CASSLAGSTEAFF | TGCGCCAGCAGTTTGGCGGGGAGCACTGAAGCTTTCTTT
TRBJ1-1 | - | TRBV18 | TRBD1 | 16 | CASSPPGTGGSTEAFF | TGTGCCAGCTCACCACCAGGGACAGGGGGGAGCACTGAAGCTTTCTTT
TRBJ2-2 | - | TRBV5-4 | - | 16 | CASSLGGGLNTGELFF | TGTGCCAGCAGCTTGGGCGGCGGGTTGAACACCGGGGAGCTGTTTTTT
TRBJ1-1 | - | TRBV5-1 | - | 13 | CASSLGSPTEAFF | TGCGCCAGCAGCTTGGGGAGTCCCACTGAAGCTTTCTTT
TRBJ2-2 | - | TRBV6-1 | TRBD2 | 16 | CASSEVGGGVTGELFF | TGTGCCAGCAGTGAAGTGGGGGGAGGGGTCACCGGGGAGCTGTTTTTT
TRBJ2-7 | - | TRBV20-1 | - | 11 | CSARSAYEQYF | TGCAGTGCTAGGTCAGCCTACGAGCAGTACTTC
TRBJ1-5 | - | TRBV7-2 | - | 15 | CASSLDQVGNQPQHF | TGTGCCAGCAGCTTAGACCAGGTGGGGAATCAGCCCCAGCATTTT
TRBJ2-6 | - | TRBV7-2 | TRBD1 | 17 | CASSLNRGISGANVLTF | TGTGCCAGCAGCTTAAACAGGGGGATCTCTGGGGCCAACGTCCTGACTTTC
TRBJ2-7 | - | TRBV5-1 | - | 16 | CASSLGLDSGSYEQYF | TGCGCCAGCAGCTTGGGTCTGGACAGTGGATCCTACGAGCAGTACTTC
TRBJ2-3 | - | TRBV7-2 | - | 15 | CASSRRDSYTDTQYF | TGTGCCAGCAGCCGCCGGGACTCGTACACAGATACGCAGTATTTT
TRBJ1-6 | - | TRBV18 | - | 15 | CASSYTGPGNSPLHF | TGTGCCAGCTCTTACACAGGTCCGGGGAATTCACCCCTCCACTTT
TRBJ1-4 | once | TRBV28 | - | 15 | CASSLWGAANEKLFF | TGTGCCAGCAGTTTATGGGGGGCAGCTAATGAAAAACTGTTTTTT
TRBJ1-4 | - | TRBV19 | - | 14 | CASSMGGLNEKLFF | TGTGCCAGTAGTATGGGCGGCTTAAATGAAAAACTGTTTTTT
TRBJ2-7 | - | TRBV18 | TRBD2 | 15 | CASSPPGLGAPEQYF | TGTGCCAGCTCACCACCGGGACTAGGGGCACCGGAGCAGTACTTC
TRBJ2-5 | - | TRBV28 | TRBD1 | 15 | CASTGGQGQQETQYF | TGTGCCAGCACGGGGGGACAGGGACAACAAGAGACCCAGTACTTC
TRBJ1-1 | - | TRBV6-6 | - | 11 | CASSTASQAFF | TGTGCCAGCAGTACAGCTTCCCAAGCTTTCTTT
TRBJ2-1 | - | TRBV5-1 | TRBD1 | 14 | CASTTGGPYNEQFF | TGCGCCAGCACGACAGGGGGTCCCTACAATGAGCAGTTCTTC
TRBJ1-2 | - | TRBV9 | - | 14 | CASSVGQTPFSYTF | TGTGCCAGCAGCGTAGGACAGACGCCATTCAGCTACACCTTC
TRBJ1-5 | - | TRBV19 | - | 13 | CASSSDSRKHQHF | TGTGCCAGTAGTTCGGACAGTAGAAAACACCAGCATTTT
TRBJ1-5 | few | TRBV19 | TRBD1 | 21 | CASSIQAGQGTRVRPNQPQHF | TGTGCCAGTAGTATACAGGCGGGACAGGGAACGAGGGTGCGACCCAATCAGCCCCAGCATTTT
TRBJ2-3 | - | TRBV5-1 | - | 15 | CASSLEAGDTDTQYF | TGCGCCAGCAGCTTGGAGGCAGGGGATACAGATACGCAGTATTTT
TRBJ2-2 | - | TRBV21-1 | - | 12 | CASSTGSGELFF | TGTGCCAGCTCCACGGGATCCGGGGAGCTGTTTTTT
TRBJ1-2 | - | TRBV6-6 | TRBD1 | 15 | CASSSPDRGLGGYTF | TGTGCCAGCAGTTCCCCGGACAGGGGGCTAGGTGGCTACACCTTC
TRBJ1-1 | - | TRBV11-3 | - | 13 | CASSKDGNTEAFF | TGTGCCAGCAGCAAAGACGGGAACACTGAAGCTTTCTTT
TRBJ1-4 | few | TRBV2 | TRBD1 | 15 | CASRAGTATNEKLFF | TGTGCCAGCAGAGCCGGGACAGCAACTAATGAAAAACTGTTTTTT
TRBJ1-1 | - | TRBV5-4 | - | 14 | CASSLRQKNTEAFF | TGTGCCAGCAGCTTGAGACAGAAGAACACTGAAGCTTTCTTT
TRBJ1-5 | once | TRBV6-6 | - | 14 | CASTERQPNQPQHF | TGTGCCAGCACTGAACGACAGCCAAATCAGCCCCAGCATTTT
TRBJ1-5 | - | TRBV2 | - | 15 | CASSRIGQTNQPQHF | TGTGCCAGCAGTAGGATAGGACAGACCAATCAGCCCCAGCATTTT
TRBJ2-7 | once | TRBV5-1 | TRBD2 | 13 | CASSRTSTYEQYF | TGCGCCAGCAGCCGGACTAGTACCTACGAGCAGTACTTC
TRBJ1-2 | - | TRBV9 | TRBD1 | 14 | CASRETGSDYGYTF | TGTGCCAGCAGAGAGACAGGGTCGGACTATGGCTACACCTTC
TRBJ2-1 | - | TRBV7-2 | TRBD1 | 15 | CASGIRQGKNNEQFF | TGTGCCAGCGGTATAAGACAGGGAAAAAACAATGAGCAGTTCTTC
TRBJ2-7 | - | TRBV20-1 | - | 11 | CSAPRAYEQYF | TGCAGTGCCCCTAGGGCGTACGAGCAGTACTTC
TRBJ2-7 | - | TRBV30 | - | 13 | CAWGFSSAYEQYF | TGTGCCTGGGGGTTCAGCTCTGCCTACGAGCAGTACTTC